This T cell receptor beta chain was captured in a study of cytomegalovirus exposure and HLA in healthy donors. On the study more broadly: Of around 410 genotyped donors, roughly 80% grouped in the Caucasian-associated ancestry cluster.

Study observations and caveats: Using a false discovery rate of 0.05, a later analysis showed that 16,000 or so TCR beta sequences were associated with HLA alleles.

PCR amplification relied on 60 Vbeta primers (plus 13 Jbeta primers). The protocol was immunoSEQ multiplex PCR, while the TCRdb copy is restricted to in-frame clones and leaves out a portion. The table lists 80,000 to 100,000 clones, less than 80% of them singletons. V lost 5 bases and J lost 9, with 8 bases in between. Germline-derived CDR1 and CDR2 are SNHLY and FYNNEI. The CDR3 extends over 11 amino acids. As for this clone: The antigen remains unidentified.

Sequencing was carried out using PBMCs. The chain employs TRBV2 and TRBJ2-1; no firm D call. This sequence was found in a man aged 30-40 years in good health and CMV-seropositive. This CDR3 reads CASSSYGEQFF. The CDR3 DNA reads TGTGCCAGCAGTTCGTACGGTGAGCAGTTCTTC.